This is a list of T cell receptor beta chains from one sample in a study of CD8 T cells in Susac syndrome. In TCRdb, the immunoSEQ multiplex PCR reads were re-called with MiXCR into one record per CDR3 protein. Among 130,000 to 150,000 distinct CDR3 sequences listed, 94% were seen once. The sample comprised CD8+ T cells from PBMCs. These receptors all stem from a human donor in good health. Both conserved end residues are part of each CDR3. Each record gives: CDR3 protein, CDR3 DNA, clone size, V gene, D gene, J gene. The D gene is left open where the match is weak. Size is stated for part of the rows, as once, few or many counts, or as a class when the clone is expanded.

CASSYRLAETDEQYF TGTGCCAGCAGTTACCGACTAGCGGAGACGGACGAGCAGTACTTC - TRBV6-5 TRBD2 TRBJ2-7
CASSSQLGQGTHEQYF TGTGCCAGCAGTTCTCAACTCGGACAGGGAACCCACGAGCAGTACTTC once TRBV12-3/TRBV12-4 TRBD1 TRBJ2-7
CASAPGLGGKSYEQYF TGTGCCAGCGCTCCGGGACTAGGAGGGAAATCCTACGAGCAGTACTTC - TRBV12-3/TRBV12-4 TRBD2 TRBJ2-7
CASSLMGGDTEAFF TGTGCCAGCAGCTTAATGGGAGGGGACACTGAAGCTTTCTTT - TRBV7-3 - TRBJ1-1
CAWSVLGGVEQFF TGTGCCTGGAGTGTACTCGGAGGGGTTGAGCAGTTCTTC - TRBV30 - TRBJ2-1
CSARPDTINTEAFF TGCAGTGCTAGACCGGACACCATTAACACTGAAGCTTTCTTT - TRBV20-1 - TRBJ1-1
CASSQDDRHWYEQYF TGCGCCAGCAGCCAAGATGACCGGCATTGGTACGAGCAGTACTTC once TRBV4-3 - TRBJ2-7
CASSQGYSGGAYEQYF TGTGCCAGCAGCCAAGGGTACAGCGGGGGGGCCTACGAGCAGTACTTC once TRBV3-1 TRBD2 TRBJ2-7
CSVVDLVETQYF TGCAGCGTCGTTGACCTAGTGGAGACCCAGTACTTC - TRBV29-1 - TRBJ2-5
CSVDAGVGTGELFF TGCAGCGTTGACGCGGGAGTCGGCACCGGGGAGCTGTTTTTT - TRBV29-1 TRBD2 TRBJ2-2
CSATPSGFRETQYF TGCAGTGCTACTCCTTCAGGCTTCCGAGAGACCCAGTACTTC - TRBV20-1 - TRBJ2-5
CASAYTGIGANVLTF TGTGCCAGCGCCTACACAGGGATTGGGGCCAACGTCCTGACTTTC - TRBV27 - TRBJ2-6
CASDLGRLFGYTF TGTGCCTCCGACCTAGGGAGGTTATTTGGCTACACCTTC - TRBV30 - TRBJ1-2
CATSETGRDRGLNSYNEQFF TGTGCCACCAGTGAAACCGGGCGGGACAGGGGCCTTAACTCCTACAATGAGCAGTTCTTC - TRBV24-1 TRBD1 TRBJ2-1
CASSFPGTGFGYTF TGTGCCAGCAGCTTTCCCGGGACAGGGTTTGGCTACACCTTC - TRBV7-2 TRBD1 TRBJ1-2
CARSLGQGALAGELFF TGTGCCAGAAGCTTGGGGCAGGGGGCTTTAGCCGGGGAGCTGTTTTTT - TRBV5-3 TRBD1 TRBJ2-2
CAWSLLAGYEQYF TGTGCCTGGAGTCTGCTAGCGGGCTACGAGCAGTACTTC once TRBV30 TRBD2 TRBJ2-7
CATFDRSYNEQFF TGTGCCACCTTTGACAGGTCCTACAATGAGCAGTTCTTC - TRBV19 - TRBJ2-1
CSARDSVSPQHF TGCAGTGCTAGAGATTCAGTGTCGCCCCAGCATTTT - TRBV20-1 - TRBJ1-5
CASSVPQISGANVLTF TGTGCCAGCAGCGTACCCCAGATCTCTGGGGCCAACGTCCTGACTTTC - TRBV9 - TRBJ2-6
CASSPRNTGELFF TGTGCCAGCAGTCCGCGAAACACCGGGGAGCTGTTTTTT - TRBV27 - TRBJ2-2
CATRLGGWDYEQYF TGTGCCACCAGACTCGGAGGCTGGGACTACGAGCAGTACTTC - TRBV19 - TRBJ2-7
CASSPPAGPYEQYF TGTGCCAGCAGCCCCCCCGCGGGACCCTACGAGCAGTACTTC - TRBV9 - TRBJ2-7
CSVVGPYGDTQYF TGCAGCGTTGTGGGACCCTATGGGGATACGCAGTATTTT once TRBV29-1 - TRBJ2-3
CSVVDPGQGYYGYTF TGCAGCGTTGTAGACCCTGGACAGGGGTATTATGGCTACACCTTC - TRBV29-1 TRBD1 TRBJ1-2
CSVEGTGRGTDTQYF TGCAGCGTTGAGGGGACAGGCAGGGGCACAGATACGCAGTATTTT - TRBV29-1 TRBD1 TRBJ2-3
CSASTPILSSGANVLTF TGCAGTGCCAGTACACCGATACTCTCCTCTGGGGCCAACGTCCTGACTTTC - TRBV20-1 - TRBJ2-6
CAWGTSLYNEQFF TGTGCCTGGGGGACTAGCCTATACAATGAGCAGTTCTTC - TRBV30 TRBD2 TRBJ2-1
CAWNSLMSEEQYF TGTGCCTGGAATTCGTTAATGTCGGAGGAGCAGTACTTC - TRBV30 - TRBJ2-7
CSARDYLRTDTQYF TGCAGTGCTAGAGATTACCTACGCACAGATACGCAGTATTTT once TRBV20-1 - TRBJ2-3
CASGSGNTIYF TGTGCCAGTGGGTCTGGAAACACCATATATTTT - TRBV27 - TRBJ1-3
CASSRDNDYGYTF TGTGCCAGCAGTCGGGACAACGACTATGGCTACACCTTC - TRBV7-9 - TRBJ1-2
CASSLEESGTDTQYF TGCGCCAGCAGCTTGGAGGAGTCTGGCACAGATACGCAGTATTTT once TRBV5-1 - TRBJ2-3
CASSLGNYEQYF TGTGCCAGCAGCTTAGGGAACTACGAGCAGTACTTC few TRBV5-1 - TRBJ2-7
CASSPRQGREIEAFF TGTGCCAGCAGCCCCCGACAGGGCAGGGAGATTGAAGCTTTCTTT - TRBV9 TRBD1 TRBJ1-1
CSVVPGQGDYEQYF TGCAGCGTAGTACCGGGACAGGGGGACTACGAGCAGTACTTC - TRBV29-1 TRBD1 TRBJ2-7
CASSWGENYEQYF TGTGCCAGCAGTTGGGGGGAGAACTACGAGCAGTACTTC - TRBV7-2 - TRBJ2-7
CSVLVGSYEQYF TGCAGCGTTTTGGTGGGCTCCTACGAGCAGTACTTC - TRBV29-1 - TRBJ2-7
CASRGTSGRRSYEQYF TGTGCCAGCCGCGGGACTAGCGGGAGAAGGTCCTACGAGCAGTACTTC - TRBV2 TRBD2 TRBJ2-7
CASRLNAEDQETQYF TGTGCCAGCCGTCTAAATGCGGAAGATCAAGAGACCCAGTACTTC - TRBV13 - TRBJ2-5
CASSSGTDTGELFF TGTGCCAGCAGTTCCGGGACGGACACCGGGGAGCTGTTTTTT - TRBV2 - TRBJ2-2
CASSQEKGADEQYF TGCGCCAGCAGCCAAGAGAAAGGGGCGGACGAGCAGTACTTC - TRBV4-1 - TRBJ2-7
CASSQGLGSGNTIYF TGCGCCAGCAGCCAAGGATTGGGATCTGGAAACACCATATATTTT once TRBV4-3 - TRBJ1-3
CASSFSQGELTEAFF TGTGCCAGCAGTTTTTCACAGGGTGAGCTCACTGAAGCTTTCTTT - TRBV28 - TRBJ1-1
CASSQDNRLDEQYF TGCGCCAGCAGCCAAGATAACAGGCTAGACGAGCAGTACTTC - TRBV4-3 - TRBJ2-7
CASSEAGDTQYF TGTGCCAGCAGTGAAGCAGGGGATACGCAGTATTTT - TRBV25-1 - TRBJ2-3
CASSQGLGRAYEQYF TGTGCCAGCAGCCAGGGACTCGGACGGGCCTACGAGCAGTACTTC - TRBV3-1 - TRBJ2-7
CASSANIVPVIREQYF TGTGCCAGCAGTGCGAATATAGTCCCGGTCATTCGCGAGCAGTACTTC - TRBV25-1 - TRBJ2-7
CAWSEGRGADTQYF TGTGCCTGGAGTGAGGGTAGAGGGGCAGATACGCAGTATTTT once TRBV30 - TRBJ2-3
CASSSGMGNQPQHF TGTGCCAGCAGTTCAGGGATGGGCAATCAGCCCCAGCATTTT - TRBV27 - TRBJ1-5
CASSPLGARTDTQYF TGTGCCAGCAGTCCCCTGGGCGCGCGCACAGATACGCAGTATTTT - TRBV27 - TRBJ2-3
CASSSRKYSAYEQYF TGTGCCAGCAGCTCTAGGAAGTACTCGGCCTACGAGCAGTACTTC - TRBV9 - TRBJ2-7
CASSLVGPTYEQYF TGTGCCAGCAGCTTAGTCGGCCCAACCTACGAGCAGTACTTC once TRBV7-9 - TRBJ2-7
CAWMTGTMSYEQYF TGTGCCTGGATGACCGGGACTATGAGCTACGAGCAGTACTTC - TRBV30 TRBD2 TRBJ2-7
CASSYSISSVSTDNTEAFF TGTGCCAGCAGTTACTCGATAAGTTCGGTTTCGACGGATAACACTGAAGCTTTCTTT - TRBV6-2/TRBV6-3 - TRBJ1-1
CASSQTLGAPSGELFF TGCGCCAGCAGCCAAACTCTAGGCGCCCCCTCCGGGGAGCTGTTTTTT - TRBV4-1 - TRBJ2-2
CASSLSRTAEAFF TGTGCCAGCAGTTTAAGTCGAACAGCTGAAGCTTTCTTT once TRBV27 - TRBJ1-1